This paragraph covers one TCR beta chain sequence. The antigen is not known. CDR3 length equals 18 residues. V lost 0 bases to trimming and J lost 2 bases, with 14 bases between them. From germline, CDR1 is LGHNA and CDR2 YNFKEQ. These data are taken from a study of cytomegalovirus exposure and HLA in healthy donors. 60 Vbeta and 13 Jbeta primers were used in PCR. Only in-frame clones appear in the TCRdb table, and some are missing; sequencing was by immunoSEQ multiplex PCR. The sample shows around 120,000 clones, around 80% of them seen only once. Study-wide results and caveats: Sequencing depth across donors, presence/absence analyses assumed, was roughly uniform. When a later analysis was performed, an Asian-associated ancestry cluster reportedly had fewer N-insertions than the approximately 690-donor mean. Many donors shared some public TCRs, even though most TCR sequences were rare. Productive rates of about 87% or about 30% were seen for most TCR beta V segments in an earlier analysis.

The chain carries TRBV4-2 and TRBJ2-6; D unclear. Sequencing input: PBMCs. This clonotype was obtained from a woman aged 40 to 55 in good health and CMV-seronegative. The CDR3 nucleotides read TGTGCCAGCAGCCAAGAAGGTTACCTACAGACTGGGGCCAACGTCCTGACTTTC. Its protein is CASSQEGYLQTGANVLTF.